This T cell receptor beta chain was identified in a study of T-cell memory formation after mild COVID-19. General study points: Contracting CD4+ clones were located mainly in CM and EM, and CD8+ clones in EMRA. Prior to infection, memory already included some responding clones, suggesting cross-reactive memory joined.

A single record per CDR3 protein comes from TCRdb applying MiXCR to the 5' RACE reads. The sample comprises almost 550,000 distinct CDR3 sequences, approximately 20% of which are singletons, and under 15% rests with the top ten. Unmatched junction bases numbered 4, after V lost 1 base and J lost 9 bases. This CDR3 has 14 amino acids. Germline V CDR1 and CDR2: DFQATT, SNEGSKA (reference sequence). About this clonotype: Its matching antigen is unknown.

The chain has TRBV20-1 and TRBJ1-4; 11 bases map to TRBD1. The specimen sequenced was PBMCs or a T cell subset sorted from them (not recorded which). This clonotype was obtained from an adult woman who had mild COVID-19 (a few samples of this study predate the infection). Cell type and time point are not known. In DNA form, the CDR3 reads TGCAGTGCTAGAGGGACAGGGGGCGCGAAAAAACTGTTTTTT. It codes for CSARGTGGAKKLFF.